This TCR beta chain comes out of a study of cytomegalovirus exposure and HLA in healthy donors. Study results and caveats: As a later analysis revealed, the rate of TCR association differed by HLA locus, with DRB1 most and HLA-C fewest.

Germline loops: CDR1 SGHDT, CDR2 YYEEEE. Trimming took 1 base from V and 5 from J, leaving 4 bases between them. The CDR3 covers 12 residues. As to this clone: Its target is unknown.

Vbeta (60) and Jbeta (13) primers were used in the PCR. Sequenced by immunoSEQ multiplex PCR; TCRdb stores in-frame clones only, minus some. There are around 130,000 clones in the sample; 70% to 85% occur only once, and around 2.7% lies in the top ten. The chain uses TRBV5-6 and TRBJ1-5; D is unresolved. The sequenced sample consisted of PBMCs. This sequence originates from a woman in her sixties in good health and CMV-seropositive. This CDR3 reads CASSLLDQPQHF. The CDR3 nucleotides read TGTGCCAGCAGCTTGTTAGATCAGCCCCAGCATTTT. The full variable domain, its missing parts supplied by reference TRBV5-6 and TRBJ1-5, is DAGVTQSPTHLIKTRGQQVTLRCSPKSGHDTVSWYQQALGQGPQFIFQYYEEEERQRGNFPDRFSGHQFPNYSSELNVNALLLGDSALYLCASSLLDQPQHFGDGTRLSIL.